These 27 T cell receptor beta chains share one sample of origin, sequenced in a study of radiotherapy plus CTLA-4 blockade in lung cancer. TCRdb keeps only in-frame clones here, not all; method: immunoSEQ multiplex PCR. The table includes 30,000 to 40,000 clones, roughly 70% detected once. This material consisted of peripheral blood, taken from a patient treated with radiotherapy plus ipilimumab. These TCRs come from a human donor with non-small cell lung cancer that progressed on radiotherapy plus ipilimumab.

The chain employs TRBV28 and TRBJ2-7, with D maybe TRBD2 (6 bases). This CDR3 has 14 residues. Germline CDR1 and CDR2: MDHEN and SYDVKM. Trimming cost V 3 bases and J 5 bases, with 14 bases left between them. CDR3 loop: CASSFMEGIDEQYF. CDR3 DNA sequence: TGTGCCAGCAGTTTTATGGAGGGCATCGACGAGCAGTACTTC. Drawing the rest from reference TRBV28 and TRBJ2-7, the complete variable domain is DVKVTQSSRYLVKRTGEKVFLECVQDMDHENMFWYRQDPGLGLRLIYFSYDVKMKEKGDIPEGYSVSREKKERFSLILESASTNQTSMYLCASSFMEGIDEQYFGPGTRLTVT.

The V gene is TRBV2, the J gene TRBJ1-1; 8 bases map to TRBD1. Germline V gene lookup returns CDR1 SNHLY and CDR2 FYNNEI. The CDR3 extends over 15 amino acids. V lost 4 bases and J lost 0; bases outside the gene matches: 4. In nucleotides, the CDR3 is TGTGCCAGCAGTGGGACAGGGAGACTGAACACTGAAGCTTTCTTT. Its protein product is CASSGTGRLNTEAFF.

The chain carries TRBV6-5 and TRBJ2-2; D tentatively reads TRBD1 or TRBD2 (5 bases each). The CDR3 contains 15 residues. Germline CDR1 and CDR2: MNHEY and SVGAGI. V was clipped by 6 bases and J by 4 bases, with 15 bases between them. CDR3 protein: CASSPGTHPTGELFF. Here the CDR3 DNA reads TGTGCCAGCAGCCCCGGGACCCACCCCACCGGGGAGCTGTTTTTT.

The chain has TRBV6-6 and TRBJ2-7; TRBD1 matches 7 bases. Germline values: CDR1 MNHNY, CDR2 SVGAGI (reference sequence). This CDR3 spans 13 amino acids. Trimming at V came to 6 bases and at J to 6 bases, leaving 8 bases not matched to a gene. The CDR3 protein is CASSSGQTSEQYF. The CDR3 DNA is TGTGCCAGCAGCTCGGGACAGACGTCCGAGCAGTACTTC.

The chain recombines TRBV18 with TRBJ2-1; 7 bases match TRBD2. Germline trimming cut 3 bases from V and 0 bases from J; bases unmatched to any gene: 2. Germline V gene lookup returns CDR1 KGHSH and CDR2 LQKENI. The CDR3 contains 15 residues. CDR3 in amino acids: CASSPGGDSYNEQFF. The DNA of the CDR3 is TGTGCCAGCTCACCGGGGGGGGACTCCTACAATGAGCAGTTCTTC. Full variable domain (remainder filled in from reference TRBV18 and TRBJ2-1): NAGVMQNPRHLVRRRGQEARLRCSPMKGHSHVYWYRQLPEEGLKFMVYLQKENIIDESGMPKERFSAEFPKEGPSILRIQQVVRGDSAAYFCASSPGGDSYNEQFFGPGTRLTVL.

This chain links TRBV6-1 with TRBJ1-5; no reliable D call. V lost 4 bases, J lost 0 bases, and 7 bases lay in between. The germline gives CDR1 MNHNS, CDR2 SASEGT. CDR3 length: 14 residues. The CDR3 protein is CASSVGVSNQPQHF. In DNA, the CDR3 is TGTGCCAGCAGTGTTGGGGTTAGCAATCAGCCCCAGCATTTT.

This chain links TRBV7-8 with TRBJ2-1; D is ambiguous. The CDR3 is 15 residues long. Germline-derived CDR1 and CDR2 are SGHVS and FQNEAQ. V lost 5 bases to trimming and J lost 6 bases, with 17 bases between them. Written as DNA, the CDR3 is TGTGCCAGCAGCCTCCGCCTGGTTACGACCAATGAGCAGTTCTTC. Its translation is CASSLRLVTTNEQFF.

The V and J genes are TRBV6-5 and TRBJ2-2; D could derive from TRBD1 or TRBD2 (5 bases each). Trimming shortened V by 6 bases and J by 7 bases, and 12 bases separated the two germline ends. This CDR3 spans 13 amino acids. CDR1 is MNHEY, CDR2 SVGAGI, per germline. The CDR3 reads CASSTSGGGELFF. The DNA of the CDR3 is TGTGCCAGCAGCACGTCTGGGGGCGGGGAGCTGTTTTTT.

This chain connects TRBV4-2 to TRBJ1-5; D not resolved. The CDR3 runs 15 residues. The germline CDR1 and CDR2 sequences are LGHNA and YNFKEQ. The germline V and J ends were trimmed by 0 bases and 0 bases, with 6 bases remaining between them. In nucleotides, the CDR3 is TGTGCCAGCAGCCAAGAGGCTTATAGCAATCAGCCCCAGCATTTT. This sequence encodes CASSQEAYSNQPQHF.

V and J are TRBV10-3 and TRBJ2-5; a possible D gene is TRBD1 (6 bases). Trimming removed 5 bases at V and 2 bases at J, with 12 bases between. From germline, CDR1 is ENHRY and CDR2 SYGVKD. The CDR3 contains 14 residues. CDR3 coding DNA: TGTGCCATCAGTTATGGACAGAAACAAGAGACCCAGTACTTC. This translates into CAISYGQKQETQYF.

The chain joins TRBV7-3 to TRBJ2-7, with 7 bases aligning to TRBD1. Germline V gives CDR1 SGHTA, CDR2 FQGTGA. J gave up 1 base and V 5 bases, and 11 bases lay outside the gene matches. The CDR3 runs to 16 residues. The CDR3 sequence is CASSAGRPGQSYEQYF. The CDR3 coding sequence is TGTGCCAGCAGCGCTGGCCGCCCGGGACAGTCCTACGAGCAGTACTTC.

The rearrangement joins TRBV15 to TRBJ2-5; TRBD2 is a possible D gene (6 bases). The V end was cut by 2 bases, the J end by 5 bases, with 21 bases between. Germline values: CDR1 LNHNV, CDR2 YYDKDF (reference sequence). This CDR3 has 17 amino acids. The DNA for the CDR3 is TGTGCCACCAGCAGAAGAGGGTACGGGGGATTCGTGGAGACCCAGTACTTC. Its protein product is CATSRRGYGGFVETQYF.

In regard to this clone: The junction departs from germline at one end; a sequencing error may be responsible. The chain recombines TRBV7-3 with TRBJ2-7; either TRBD1 or TRBD2 may supply D (5 bases each). From germline, CDR1 is SGHTA and CDR2 FQGTGA. The CDR3 runs to 14 residues. Written as DNA, the CDR3 is TGTACCAGCAGCCAGGGACCCAGCTCCTACGAGCAGTACTTC. Its translation is CTSSQGPSSYEQYF. Combining the CDR3 with reference TRBV7-3 and TRBJ2-7 gives the whole variable domain GAGVSQTPSNKVTEKGKYVELRCDPISGHTALYWYRQSLGQGPEFLIYFQGTGAADDSGLPNDRFFAVRPEGSVSTLKIQRTERGDSAVYLCTSSQGPSSYEQYFGPGTRLTVT.

Relative to its sample, this clone is medium-sized (0.01 to 0.1%). The rearrangement links TRBV28 to TRBJ2-3; D possibly corresponds to TRBD2 (6 bases). CDR1 and CDR2 from the germline V gene are MDHEN and SYDVKM. The CDR3 sequence is 15 residues long. V gave up 2 bases and J gave up 0 bases, with 9 bases separating them. The CDR3 nucleotides read TGTGCCAGCAGTTTAGGAGGGGTTAGCACAGATACGCAGTATTTT. Translated: CASSLGGVSTDTQYF. Full variable domain (rest looked up from reference TRBV28 and TRBJ2-3): DVKVTQSSRYLVKRTGEKVFLECVQDMDHENMFWYRQDPGLGLRLIYFSYDVKMKEKGDIPEGYSVSREKKERFSLILESASTNQTSMYLCASSLGGVSTDTQYFGPGTRLTVL.

The V gene is TRBV5-1, the J gene TRBJ1-1, with D maybe TRBD1 (5 bases). The CDR3 spans 13 residues. Trimming took off 3 bases at V and 4 bases at J, with 10 bases between the two ends. Per germline, CDR1 SGHRS and CDR2 YFSETQ. The CDR3 bases are TGCGCCAGCAGCTGGGGAGGGGTCACTGAAGCTTTCTTT. This encodes CASSWGGVTEAFF.

CDR3 in DNA: TGCGCCAGCACCAGGGGGGGAAGCACAGATACGCAGTATTTT. Translation: CASTRGGSTDTQYF. The chain has TRBV5-1 and TRBJ2-3; D is possibly TRBD1 or TRBD2 (7 bases each). Trimming shortened V by 6 bases and J by 0 bases, and 11 bases separated the two germline ends. Germline assignment: CDR1 SGHRS and CDR2 YFSETQ. The CDR3 has 14 residues.

CDR3 protein: CASSITDGGDTEAFF. In DNA, the CDR3 is TGTGCCAGCAGCATTACGGACGGGGGGGACACTGAAGCTTTCTTT. The chain links TRBV9 to TRBJ1-1; D is possibly TRBD1 (5 bases). The CDR3 sequence is 15 residues long. V was shortened by 4 bases and J by 3 bases, with 16 bases between the two germline ends. Germline V CDR1 and CDR2: SGDLS, YYNGEE. The variable domain in full, with the rest retrieved from reference TRBV9 and TRBJ1-1, is DSGVTQTPKHLITATGQRVTLRCSPRSGDLSVYWYQQSLDQGLQFLIQYYNGEERAKGNILERFSAQQFPDLHSELNLSSLELGDSALYFCASSITDGGDTEAFFGQGTRLTVV.

This rearrangement joins TRBV7-6 to TRBJ2-7; TRBD2 agrees at 10 bases. V shed 5 bases and J 2 bases; nucleotides not matched to a gene: 9. The germline V gene encodes CDR1 SGHVS and CDR2 FNYEAQ. The CDR3 sequence is 16 residues long. The CDR3 nucleotides are TGTGCCAGCAGCATTTCTAGCGGGGGTAACGCCTACGAGCAGTACTTC. Encoded protein: CASSISSGGNAYEQYF.

This chain uses TRBV15 with TRBJ2-1, with D uncertain. The CDR3 is 13 amino acids. V lost 7 bases to trimming and J lost 10 bases, with 17 bases between them. Germline assignment: CDR1 LNHNV and CDR2 YYDKDF (reference sequence). The CDR3 nucleotides read TGTGCCACCAACCCTCAAAGGGCGAGGGAGCAGTTCTTC. This encodes CATNPQRAREQFF. Full variable domain (outside the CDR3, taken from reference TRBV15 and TRBJ2-1): DAMVIQNPRYQVTQFGKPVTLSCSQTLNHNVMYWYQQKSSQAPKLLFHYYDKDFNNEADTPDNFQSRRPNTSFCFLDIRSPGLGDTAMYLCATNPQRAREQFFGPGTRLTVL.

The chain recombines TRBV21-1 with TRBJ2-3; the DNA was not compared with TRBD2, the D call given in the table. TRBV21-1 is a recognized pseudogene. The CDR3 extends over 16 amino acids. The CDR3 coding sequence is TGTGCCAGCAGCAAAGAAGGCGGGGGGTCCACAGATACGCAGTATTTT. It is translated as CASSKEGGGSTDTQYF.

The chain uses TRBV14 and TRBJ2-1, with D maybe TRBD2 (5 bases). The CDR3 is 14 amino acids. V lost 5 bases and J 1 base, leaving 9 bases between the germline ends. Germline V gene lookup returns CDR1 SGHDN and CDR2 FVKESK. CDR3 DNA sequence: TGTGCCAGCAGCAAACTAGGGTCCTACAATGAGCAGTTCTTC. This sequence encodes CASSKLGSYNEQFF.

The J gene is TRBJ2-1, the V gene TRBV29-1, with D unresolved. Trimming took 4 bases from V and 2 from J, leaving 9 bases between them. The CDR3 length is 13 residues. From germline, CDR1 is SQVTM and CDR2 ANQGSEA. CDR3 amino acids: CSVVTPTYNEQFF. The CDR3 DNA sequence: TGCAGCGTTGTTACCCCAACCTACAATGAGCAGTTCTTC.

This clone was recorded a few times. This likely reflects a read error, since a far larger clone is one base away. This sample also contains other DNA sequences that code for the same CDR3. The chain is built from TRBV10-3 and TRBJ2-3, with D maybe TRBD2 (5 bases). Germline CDR1 and CDR2: ENHRY and SYGVKD. The CDR3 consists of 16 residues. The CDR3: CASSESLGGYTDTQYF. The CDR3 nucleotides are TGTGCCAGCAGTGAGTCTCTTGGCGGGTACACAGATACGCAGTATTTT.

V is TRBV18 and J is TRBJ2-7, with D perhaps matching TRBD1 (6 bases). Germline V gene sequence: CDR1 KGHSH, CDR2 LQKENI. The CDR3 sequence is 16 residues long. V gave up 0 bases and J gave up 6 bases, with 18 bases separating them. CDR3 loop: CASSPPQSTGRGEQYF. In DNA form, the CDR3 reads TGTGCCAGCTCACCACCTCAATCGACAGGAAGGGGCGAGCAGTACTTC.

The V call is TRBV9, the J call TRBJ1-2; maybe TRBD1 (5 bases). CDR1 is SGDLS and CDR2 is YYNGEE in the germline V gene. V gave up 0 bases and J gave up 3 bases, with 21 bases separating them. The CDR3 loop spans 18 amino acids. CDR3 DNA: TGTGCCAGCAGCGTAGTGCCAGGGCCCATGCCCGCTGACTATGGCTACACCTTC. This codes for CASSVVPGPMPADYGYTF.

This chain connects TRBV5-1 to TRBJ2-7; the D gene is possibly TRBD1 (6 bases). Trimming took 3 bases from V and 7 from J, leaving 14 bases between them. This CDR3 spans 13 amino acids. CDR1 is SGHRS, CDR2 YFSETQ, per germline. The CDR3 region has the DNA TGCGCCAGCAGCTCGACAGGTGTAGTGGAGCAGTACTTC. It translates to CASSSTGVVEQYF.

V usage is TRBV2 and J usage is TRBJ1-6; no firm D call. Trimming removed 7 bases at V and 7 bases at J, with 14 bases between. CDR1 is SNHLY, CDR2 FYNNEI, per germline. This CDR3 is 14 amino acids long. The CDR3 loop reads CASNVGVGNSPLHF. The CDR3 DNA sequence: TGTGCCAGCAACGTTGGGGTTGGGAATTCACCCCTCCACTTT.